Given below is one TCR beta chain in context. Individually, cDNA molecules had unique molecular identifiers attached to them. TCRdb reanalysed the 5' RACE reads using MiXCR and keeps one entry per CDR3 protein. Here the sample spans under 85,000 distinct CDR3 sequences, over 10% being singletons. This sample was taken from a study of early T cells in non-severe SARS-CoV-2 infection. Study context: Chains were not paired, and sequencing was done on bulk RNA from unsorted whole blood.

In germline, CDR1 is SNHLY, CDR2 FYNNEI. V lost 2 bases and J lost 5, with 6 bases in between. The CDR3 covers 13 residues. The chain combines TRBV2 with TRBJ2-2; D not resolved. Sequencing was performed on whole blood, taken at baseline. This TCR was sampled from an adult who was a healthcare worker with PCR-confirmed SARS-CoV-2 infection or an uninfected control (not recorded which). The CDR3 protein is CASSETSTGELFF. As DNA, the CDR3 is TGTGCCAGCAGTGAAACGTCGACCGGGGAGCTGTTTTTT.